The present T cell receptor (beta chain) was sequenced within a study of cytomegalovirus exposure and HLA in healthy donors. Study-wide points: Sequencing likely generated an artifact that appeared as a cluster of highly shared sequence variants. Most sequenced TCRs were rare (though some public TCRs occurred in many donors). In a later analysis, HLA-C alleles had the fewest associated TCRs, DRB1 alleles the most.

Comments on this clone: Its antigen is unknown.

The PCR made use of 60 Vbeta and 13 Jbeta primers. Clones were sequenced by immunoSEQ multiplex PCR, and TCRdb holds only the in-frame ones, with some missing. This listing includes about 140,000 clones. With 2 bases clipped from V and 7 bases from J, the junction kept 6 bases outside the gene matches. The CDR3 has 15 amino acids. From germline, CDR1 is KGHSH and CDR2 LQKENI. The rearrangement joins TRBV18 to TRBJ1-2; 11 positions agree with TRBD1. The sequenced sample was PBMCs. The receptor comes from a woman between 18 and 30 years old in good health and CMV-seronegative. CDR3 protein: CASSPTDRGLTGYTF. In DNA form, the CDR3 reads TGTGCCAGCTCACCAACGGACAGGGGGCTAACTGGCTACACCTTC. Drawing the rest from reference TRBV18 and TRBJ1-2, the complete variable domain is NAGVMQNPRHLVRRRGQEARLRCSPMKGHSHVYWYRQLPEEGLKFMVYLQKENIIDESGMPKERFSAEFPKEGPSILRIQQVVRGDSAAYFCASSPTDRGLTGYTFGSGTRLTVV.